This T cell receptor (beta chain) is drawn from a study of T cell responses to AZD1222 COVID-19 vaccine. Study information: Doses given second, at about 4 or about 12 weeks, were pooled. Study-level results: Only a handful of AZD1222 recipients tested seropositive at baseline. Donors in the cohort were predominantly white British and more often female, and clonal diversity was possibly underestimated. Researchers report vaccine-associated CD4 TCRs spanning spike, with dominance at 160-218 and 743-854.

Comment on this clone: The target antigen is unknown.

The CDR3 has 15 residues. V lost 5 bases and J lost 4; bases outside the gene matches: 8. In germline, CDR1 is MNHEY, CDR2 SVGAGI. Only in-frame clones appear in the TCRdb table, and some are missing; sequencing was by immunoSEQ multiplex PCR. The sample includes 95,000 to 100,000 clones, 75% to 95% of them seen just once. J is TRBJ1-5 and V is TRBV6-5; 7 nucleotides match TRBD1. The TCR sequence derives from an adult in good health. Sample: peripheral blood, taken on day 0 of AZD1222 vaccination. This CDR3 is CASSKYGTVNQPQHF. CDR3 in DNA: TGTGCCAGCAGTAAATACGGGACAGTTAATCAGCCCCAGCATTTT.